This T cell receptor beta chain was captured by sequencing in a study of T cells after yellow fever vaccination. The sample holds many counts of this clonotype. Its target is not known. The junction had 12 bases not matched to a gene; V was cut back by 11 bases and J by 3 bases. The CDR3 contains 14 residues. UMIs were added to TCR cDNA along with a universal primer site when it was made by 5'RACE template switching. Using its own MiXCR run on the 5' RACE reads, TCRdb lists one record per CDR3 protein. The sample lists roughly 330,000 distinct CDR3 sequences, around 7% occurring once. General observations from the study: High-abundance clonotypes from the bulk population could contaminate FACS-sorted repertoires. At about 97% for CD4 and almost 90% for CD8, most primary-vaccination clones showed up again after the booster. A limited proportion of clonotypes was detected within both the CD4 and CD8 compartments.

The clonotype was recovered from a man aged 18 to 30 who received the YFV17D yellow fever vaccine. This chain joins TRBV23-1 and TRBJ2-7, with 8 nucleotides matching TRBD1. TRBV23-1 is an open reading frame whose function is uncertain. Material: PBMCs, obtained more than 35 days after the first yellow fever vaccination. CDR3 in DNA: TGCGCCTTGAAGGACAGGGCGGTCGACTACGAGCAGTACGTC. Protein product: CALKDRAVDYEQYV.